This T cell receptor (beta chain) was sequenced in a study of immune evolution from preneoplasia to lung adenocarcinoma. Overall study findings and caveats: Normal lung had the highest top T cell clone frequencies.

Germline-derived CDR1 and CDR2 are LGHNA and YNFKEQ. The CDR3 runs to 15 residues. V gave up 0 bases and J gave up 0 bases, with 6 bases separating them. This clone has just one count. What it binds is unknown. The table came from immunoSEQ multiplex PCR; TCRdb's copy has only in-frame clones and leaves some out. The data hold some 10,000 clones, with around 86% observed a single time. Sequenced sample: FFPE invasive lung adenocarcinoma tissue. The rearrangement joins TRBV4-2 to TRBJ1-3, with D uncertain. This TCR was sampled from a person aged 65 to 85 with invasive lung adenocarcinoma. The CDR3 sequence: CASSQDRISGNTIYF. The CDR3 DNA is TGTGCCAGCAGCCAAGATCGCATCTCTGGAAACACCATATATTTT.